This TCR beta chain was identified during a study of cytomegalovirus exposure and HLA in healthy donors. A note on this clone: The antigen remains undetermined.

The study, taken as a whole, reports: In a later analysis, across HLA loci, associated TCR counts were highest for DRB1, lowest for HLA-C. Fewer N-insertions than the approximately 610-donor mean were reportedly shown by an Asian-associated ancestry cluster in a later analysis. Using a false discovery rate of 0.05, a later analysis showed that 15,000 to 20,000 TCR beta sequences were associated with HLA alleles.

This CDR3 is 13 amino acids long. The germline gives CDR1 MNHEY, CDR2 SVGAGI. The ends were cut back, 0 bases at V and 7 bases at J, with 7 bases in the middle. Donors showed nominal health when sampled, although they likely had unrecorded immune exposures. The PCR ran on 60 Vbeta and 13 Jbeta primers. The protocol was immunoSEQ multiplex PCR, while the TCRdb copy is restricted to in-frame clones and leaves out a portion. The sample holds about 140,000 clones; approximately 78% are singletons and the top ten take about 2.2%. The sequence derives from a woman aged 18 to 35 in good health and CMV-seropositive. This chain links TRBV6-5 with TRBJ1-5; D remains unclear. Sequencing used PBMCs. CDR3 in amino acids: CASSYSRRQPQHF. CDR3 nucleotide sequence: TGTGCCAGCAGTTACTCTCGCAGACAGCCCCAGCATTTT.